This T cell receptor (delta chain) was documented in a study of γδ T cells in repeated Plasmodium falciparum infection. Findings and limits, study-wide: Vdelta2-negative gammadelta repertoires, largely Vdelta1+, seemingly showed infection-driven waves of new clonal selection. Vgamma9/Vdelta2+ repertoires stayed stably polyclonal over time and infection.

This clone was seen at least ten times. The antigen is unknown. It is likely a read error: a sequence one base away is far more abundant. Distinct nucleotide sequences in the sample also encode this CDR3. Flow sorting of PBMC yielded separate Vgamma9/Vdelta2+ and Vdelta2-negative gammadelta T cell populations for bulk repertoire analysis. Both TRG and TRD chains were sequenced from each sorted sample. TCRdb reanalysed the multiplex PCR reads via CATT. The repertoire holds 55,000 to 70,000 delta-chain clones, with roughly 1.8% as singletons. Germline V gives CDR1 TSWWSYY, CDR2 QGS. This CDR3 has 17 amino acids. V trimming: 5 bases; J trimming: 10 bases; junction bases outside the gene matches: 20.

The clonotype originates from a pool of human donors (malaria-infected and uninfected, not separated). This chain connects TRDV1 to TRDJ1; TRDD3 aligns across 9 bases. The specimen sequenced was gamma-delta T cells from blood. DNA of the CDR3: TGTGCTCTTGGGCCGGACCACGCGGGGGATACTCGGGGGGGACTCATCTTT. Its translation is CALGPDHAGDTRGGLIF.